This TCR beta chain was identified in a study of shared clonotypes between healthy human individuals. About the study: Per-donor plates numbered three CD4 naive, three CD4 memory, two CD8 naive and one CD8 memory.

Measured with immunoSEQ multiplex PCR; TCRdb has only the in-frame clones, and not every one. The sample records around 2,000,000 clones, approximately 94% being singletons. Positively selected for CCR7, the CD45RO-negative cells used as naive CD8 cells excluded terminally differentiated effector memory CD45RA+ cells. The CDR3 totals 13 residues. Looked up from germline, CDR1 is GTSNPN and CDR2 is SVGIG (reference sequence). The V gene lost 5 bases and the J gene lost 5 bases, with 16 bases spanning the gap. The TCR originated in a man between 18 and 35 years old in good health. The rearrangement uses TRBV30 and TRBJ2-7, with D maybe TRBD2 (5 bases). The sequenced sample consisted of naive CD8+ T cells sorted from blood. CDR3 protein: CAWHEGMENEQYF. CDR3 sequence (DNA): TGTGCCTGGCATGAGGGAATGGAGAACGAGCAGTACTTC. Full variable domain (remainder filled in from reference TRBV30 and TRBJ2-7): SQTIHQWPATLVQPVGSPLSLECTVEGTSNPNLYWYRQAAGRGLQLLFYSVGIGQISSEVPQNLSASRPQDRQFILSSKKLLLSDSGFYLCAWHEGMENEQYFGPGTRLTVT.